This entry features one T cell receptor (beta chain) sequence. The sample originates from a study of shared clonotypes between healthy human individuals. Germline V gene data show CDR1 as DFQATT and CDR2 as SNEGSKA (reference sequence). This CDR3 has 11 residues. Trimming removed 7 bases from V and 8 bases from J, with 14 bases in between. Here immunoSEQ multiplex PCR was the method, and the copy in TCRdb shows in-frame clones only, minus some. The repertoire includes hundreds of thousands of clones, roughly 80% of them detected once, and about 13% sits in the top ten. This TCR was sampled from a woman aged 35 to 49 in good health. Some clones in this sample may be carry-over from other donors' samples. The chain carries TRBV20-1 and TRBJ1-2, with no clear D. The sample was PBMCs. CDR3: CSVFLVLGYTF. CDR3 DNA sequence: TGCAGTGTATTCTTGGTGTTGGGCTACACCTTC.